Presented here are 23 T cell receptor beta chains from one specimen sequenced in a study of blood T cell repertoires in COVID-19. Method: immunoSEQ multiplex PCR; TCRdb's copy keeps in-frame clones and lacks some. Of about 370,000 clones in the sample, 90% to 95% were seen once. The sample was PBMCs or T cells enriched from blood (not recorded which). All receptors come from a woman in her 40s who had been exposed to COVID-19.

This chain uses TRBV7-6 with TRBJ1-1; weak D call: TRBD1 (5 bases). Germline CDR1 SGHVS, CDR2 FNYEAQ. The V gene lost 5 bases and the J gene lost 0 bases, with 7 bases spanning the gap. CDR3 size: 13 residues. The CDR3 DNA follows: TGTGCCAGCAGCCACAGGCTGAACACTGAAGCTTTCTTT. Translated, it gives CASSHRLNTEAFF.

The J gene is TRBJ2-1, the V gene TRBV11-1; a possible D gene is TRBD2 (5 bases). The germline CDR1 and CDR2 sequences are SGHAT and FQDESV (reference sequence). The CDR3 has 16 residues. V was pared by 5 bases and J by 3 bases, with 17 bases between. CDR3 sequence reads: CASSPGESLIYNEQFF. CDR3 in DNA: TGTGCCAGCAGCCCCGGGGAATCCTTAATCTACAATGAGCAGTTCTTC.

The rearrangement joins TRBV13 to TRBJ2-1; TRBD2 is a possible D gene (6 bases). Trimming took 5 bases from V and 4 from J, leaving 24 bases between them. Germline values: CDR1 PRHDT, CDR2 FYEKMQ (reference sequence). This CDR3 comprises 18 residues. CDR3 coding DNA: TGTGCCAGCAGCCGAAAGGAGGGGAGCGCGATTTTGTACAATGAGCAGTTCTTC. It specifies CASSRKEGSAILYNEQFF. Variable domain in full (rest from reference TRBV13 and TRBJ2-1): AAGVIQSPRHLIKEKRETATLKCYPIPRHDTVYWYQQGPGQDPQFLISFYEKMQSDKGSIPDRFSAQQFSDYHSELNMSSLELGDSALYFCASSRKEGSAILYNEQFFGPGTRLTVL.

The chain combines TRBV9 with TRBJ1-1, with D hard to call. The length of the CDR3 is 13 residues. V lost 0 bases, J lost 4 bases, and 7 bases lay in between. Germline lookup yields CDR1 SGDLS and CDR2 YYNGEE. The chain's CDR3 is CASSVGLFTEAFF. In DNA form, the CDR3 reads TGTGCCAGCAGCGTAGGACTTTTCACTGAAGCTTTCTTT. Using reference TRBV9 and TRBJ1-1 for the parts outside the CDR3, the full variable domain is DSGVTQTPKHLITATGQRVTLRCSPRSGDLSVYWYQQSLDQGLQFLIQYYNGEERAKGNILERFSAQQFPDLHSELNLSSLELGDSALYFCASSVGLFTEAFFGQGTRLTVV.

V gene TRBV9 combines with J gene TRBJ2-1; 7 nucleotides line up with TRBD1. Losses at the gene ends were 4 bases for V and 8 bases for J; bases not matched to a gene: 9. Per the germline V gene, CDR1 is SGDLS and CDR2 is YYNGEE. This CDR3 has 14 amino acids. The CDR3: CASSTQTTGDEQFF. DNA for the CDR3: TGTGCCAGCAGCACCCAAACCACAGGGGATGAGCAGTTCTTC.

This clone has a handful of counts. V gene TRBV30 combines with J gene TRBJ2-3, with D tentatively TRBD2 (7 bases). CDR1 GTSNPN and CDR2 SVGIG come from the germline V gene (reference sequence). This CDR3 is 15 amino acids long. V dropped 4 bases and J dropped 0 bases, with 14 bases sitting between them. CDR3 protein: CAWTRGGTSTDTQYF. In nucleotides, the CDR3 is TGTGCCTGGACTAGGGGGGGTACTAGCACAGATACGCAGTATTTT.

In DNA, the CDR3 is TGTGCCAGCAGCCAAGATATGTCCAGCGGGCCGCGGTACAATGAGCAGTTCTTC. Protein product: CASSQDMSSGPRYNEQFF. The chain couples TRBV3-1 (or the pseudogene TRBV3-2) to TRBJ2-1, with D maybe TRBD2 (6 bases). The CDR3 covers 18 residues. Germline assignment: CDR1 LGHDT and CDR2 YNNKEL (reference sequence). Trimming took 0 bases from V and 4 from J, leaving 19 bases between them.

The CDR3 DNA reads TGTGCCAGCAGCCAAGATTGGCTAGCGGGGAAGAATACGCAGTATTTT. Amino acid sequence: CASSQDWLAGKNTQYF. The genes are TRBV4-2 and TRBJ2-3, with 9 bases aligning to TRBD2. The CDR3 totals 16 residues. V trimming: 0 bases; J trimming: 7 bases; junction bases outside the gene matches: 8. Germline loops: CDR1 LGHNA, CDR2 YNFKEQ.

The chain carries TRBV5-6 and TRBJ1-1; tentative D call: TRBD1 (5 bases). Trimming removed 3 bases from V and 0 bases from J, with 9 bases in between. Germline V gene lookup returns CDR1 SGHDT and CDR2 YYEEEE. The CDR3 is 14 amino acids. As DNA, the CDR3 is TGTGCCAGCAGCTGGAGCAGGGTGAACACTGAAGCTTTCTTT. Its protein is CASSWSRVNTEAFF.

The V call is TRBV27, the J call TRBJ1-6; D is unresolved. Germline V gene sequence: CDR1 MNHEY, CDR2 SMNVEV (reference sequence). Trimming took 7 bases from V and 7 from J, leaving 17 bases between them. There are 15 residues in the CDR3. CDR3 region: CASTTPTRLNSPLHF. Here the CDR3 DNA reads TGTGCCAGCACCACCCCCACCCGGTTGAATTCACCCCTCCACTTT.

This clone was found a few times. CDR3 bases: TGTGCCATCAGTGAGAGGGCAGGGTGGGACGAGCAGTACTTC. Translated, it gives CAISERAGWDEQYF. The rearrangement links TRBV10-3 to TRBJ2-7; tentative D call: TRBD1 (5 bases). Trimming pared 2 bases from V and 5 bases from J, leaving 13 bases between. The CDR3 spans 14 residues. CDR1 and CDR2 from the germline V gene are ENHRY and SYGVKD.

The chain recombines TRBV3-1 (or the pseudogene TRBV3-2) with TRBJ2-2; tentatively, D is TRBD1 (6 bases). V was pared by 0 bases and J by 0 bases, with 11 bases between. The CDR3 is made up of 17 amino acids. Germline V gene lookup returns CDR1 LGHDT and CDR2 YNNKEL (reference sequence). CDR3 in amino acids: CASSQDRWGPNTGELFF. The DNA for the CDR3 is TGTGCCAGCAGCCAAGATAGGTGGGGGCCGAACACCGGGGAGCTGTTTTTT.

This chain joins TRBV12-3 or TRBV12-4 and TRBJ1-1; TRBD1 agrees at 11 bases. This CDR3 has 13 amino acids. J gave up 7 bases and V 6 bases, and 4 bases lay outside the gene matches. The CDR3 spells CASRGTGGGEAFF. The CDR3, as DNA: TGTGCCAGCAGAGGGACAGGGGGAGGTGAAGCTTTCTTT.

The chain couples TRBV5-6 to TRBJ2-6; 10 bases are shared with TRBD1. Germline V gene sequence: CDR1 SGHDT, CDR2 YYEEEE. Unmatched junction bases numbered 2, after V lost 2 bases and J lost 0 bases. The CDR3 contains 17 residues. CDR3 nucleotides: TGTGCCAGCAGCTTCTGGACAGGGGGCTCTGGGGCCAACGTCCTGACTTTC. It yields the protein CASSFWTGGSGANVLTF.

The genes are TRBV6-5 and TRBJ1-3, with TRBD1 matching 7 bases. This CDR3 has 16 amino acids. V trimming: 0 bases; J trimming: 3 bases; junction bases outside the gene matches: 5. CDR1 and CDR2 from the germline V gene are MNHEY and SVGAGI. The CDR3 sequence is CASSYSIGTVGNTIYF. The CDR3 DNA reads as TGTGCCAGCAGTTACTCCATTGGGACAGTTGGAAACACCATATATTTT.

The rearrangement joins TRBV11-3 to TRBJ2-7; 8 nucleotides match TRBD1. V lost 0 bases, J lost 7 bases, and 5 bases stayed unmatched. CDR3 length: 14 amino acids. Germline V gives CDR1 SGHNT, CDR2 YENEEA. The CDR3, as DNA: TGTGCCAGCAGCTTAGAGGACAGGGCGGGGGAGCAGTACTTC. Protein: CASSLEDRAGEQYF.

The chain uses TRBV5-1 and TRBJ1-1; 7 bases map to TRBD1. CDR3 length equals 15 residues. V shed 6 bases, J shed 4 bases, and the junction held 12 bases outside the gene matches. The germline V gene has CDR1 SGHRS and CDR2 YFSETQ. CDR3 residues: CASTTEGGFVTEAFF. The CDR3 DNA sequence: TGCGCCAGCACCACTGAAGGGGGCTTCGTCACTGAAGCTTTCTTT. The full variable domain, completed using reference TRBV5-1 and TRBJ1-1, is KAGVTQTPRYLIKTRGQQVTLSCSPISGHRSVSWYQQTPGQGLQFLFEYFSETQRNKGNFPGRFSGRQFSNSRSEMNVSTLELGDSALYLCASTTEGGFVTEAFFGQGTRLTVV.

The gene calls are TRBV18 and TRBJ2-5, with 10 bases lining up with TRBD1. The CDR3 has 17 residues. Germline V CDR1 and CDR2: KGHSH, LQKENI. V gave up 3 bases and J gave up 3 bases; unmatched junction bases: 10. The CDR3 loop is CASSPLAPGTGEETQYF. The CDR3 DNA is TGTGCCAGCTCACCTTTGGCCCCCGGGACAGGGGAAGAGACCCAGTACTTC.

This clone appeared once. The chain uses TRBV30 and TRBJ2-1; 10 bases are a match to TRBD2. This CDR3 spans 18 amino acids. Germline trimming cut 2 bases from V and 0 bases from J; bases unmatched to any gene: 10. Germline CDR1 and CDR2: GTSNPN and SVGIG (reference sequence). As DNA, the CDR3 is TGTGCCTGGAGTACGTGGACTAGCGGTCGTAGCTCCTACAATGAGCAGTTCTTC. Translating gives CAWSTWTSGRSSYNEQFF.

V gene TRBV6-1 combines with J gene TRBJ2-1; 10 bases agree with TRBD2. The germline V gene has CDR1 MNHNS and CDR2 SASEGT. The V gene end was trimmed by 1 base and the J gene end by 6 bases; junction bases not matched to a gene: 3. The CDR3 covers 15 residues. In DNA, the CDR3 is TGTGCCAGCAGTGAAGTAAGGACTAGCGGCAATGAGCAGTTCTTC. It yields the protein CASSEVRTSGNEQFF.

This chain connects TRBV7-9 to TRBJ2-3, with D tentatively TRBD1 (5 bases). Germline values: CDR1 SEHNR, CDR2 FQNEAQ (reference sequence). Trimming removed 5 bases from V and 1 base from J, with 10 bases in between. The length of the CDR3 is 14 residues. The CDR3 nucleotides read TGTGCCAGCAGCCCAGCGACAGGCACAGATACGCAGTATTTT. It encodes CASSPATGTDTQYF.

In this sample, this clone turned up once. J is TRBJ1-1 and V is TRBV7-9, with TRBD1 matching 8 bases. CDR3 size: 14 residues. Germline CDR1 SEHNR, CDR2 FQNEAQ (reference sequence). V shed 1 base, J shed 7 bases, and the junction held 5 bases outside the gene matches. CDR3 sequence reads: CASSLDLGTGEAFF. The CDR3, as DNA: TGTGCCAGCAGCTTAGATTTGGGGACAGGTGAAGCTTTCTTT.

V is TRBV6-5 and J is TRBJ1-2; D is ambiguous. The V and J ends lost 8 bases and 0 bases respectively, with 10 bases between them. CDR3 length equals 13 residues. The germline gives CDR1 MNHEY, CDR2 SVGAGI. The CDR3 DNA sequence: TGTGCCAGCCCCCGGGGAGCTAACTATGGCTACACCTTC. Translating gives CASPRGANYGYTF.